These T cell receptor beta chains were read from a single sample in a study of T cell responses to AZD1222 COVID-19 vaccine. TCRdb's table, derived via immunoSEQ multiplex PCR, lists solely in-frame clones and lacks some. This table holds roughly 120,000 clones, roughly 85% found once. The sample was peripheral blood, taken on day 0 of AZD1222 vaccination. The receptors were gathered from an adult in good health. CDR3s leave out the opening cysteine and the closing phenylalanine or tryptophan. D genes are given only for firm matches.

CDR3: ASGGAPETQY
V: TRBV6-5
D: -

CDR3: ASRSVPQGNEKLF
V: TRBV27
D: -

CDR3: ASRGTGYTEAF
V: TRBV12-3/TRBV12-4
D: TRBD1

CDR3: ASSHGRETQY
V: TRBV12-3/TRBV12-4
D: -

CDR3: ASSLAAGTNYGYT
V: TRBV5-1
D: -

CDR3: AISNGAAGYT
V: TRBV12-3/TRBV12-4
D: -

CDR3: ASSLLAGTGGMTLYT
V: TRBV7-8
D: TRBD1

CDR3: ASSRRVGRVGNSPLH
V: TRBV27
D: -

CDR3: ASRGQGPINEQF
V: TRBV6-5
D: -

CDR3: ASSFSDRGNEKLF
V: TRBV6-5
D: TRBD1

CDR3: ASSPGDSGANVLT
V: TRBV5-1
D: -

CDR3: ARTLRGLYEQY
V: TRBV19
D: TRBD1

CDR3: ASSGSGTPELEQF
V: TRBV5-1
D: -

CDR3: ASSDTGNTIY
V: TRBV9
D: -

CDR3: ASISSGNTIY
V: TRBV6-5
D: -

CDR3: ASSVDLSGNTIY
V: TRBV2
D: -

CDR3: ASSLQRTQPQH
V: TRBV7-2
D: -

CDR3: ASSLASRPNEQF
V: TRBV7-3
D: -

CDR3: ASSLQGTARETQY
V: TRBV3-1/TRBV3-2
D: TRBD1

CDR3: ASRPSGIRQPHNEQF
V: TRBV27
D: -

CDR3: SVDKLAGVGTDTQY
V: TRBV29-1
D: TRBD2

CDR3: ASSLTDSYGYT
V: TRBV19
D: -

CDR3: ASSLRGGRTDTQY
V: TRBV5-4
D: -

CDR3: ASRGTGFNQPQH
V: TRBV6-5
D: TRBD1

CDR3: AWARVDNSPLH
V: TRBV30
D: -

CDR3: ASSLPGWEYGYT
V: TRBV5-6
D: -

CDR3: ASSPPSGRARGEQF
V: TRBV11-3
D: TRBD2

CDR3: ASKREGRYRYT
V: TRBV27
D: -

CDR3: ASSPGQGGSGYT
V: TRBV5-1
D: TRBD1

CDR3: ASSVGGGPKQPQH
V: TRBV9
D: -

CDR3: ASSLNPGLATGELF
V: TRBV7-8
D: TRBD2

CDR3: ASSSTGKAKNIQY
V: TRBV7-9
D: TRBD1

CDR3: ASRWQVGNYGYT
V: TRBV19
D: -

CDR3: ASSYDRGNNSPLH
V: TRBV6-5
D: TRBD1

CDR3: ACGNTGGALSGNTIY
V: TRBV30
D: TRBD1

CDR3: ASSLGTGNGNTIY
V: TRBV6-6
D: TRBD1

CDR3: ASSEYPDRGREQY
V: TRBV25-1
D: TRBD1

CDR3: ASRRLAGASTDTQY
V: TRBV5-5
D: TRBD2

CDR3: ASSPISAVSTDTQY
V: TRBV18
D: -

CDR3: ASSIDLGSGAYNEQF
V: TRBV19
D: TRBD2

CDR3: AWSVVGARQPQH
V: TRBV30
D: -

CDR3: ASSPAFAETQY
V: TRBV27
D: -